This T cell receptor beta chain was profiled in a study of cytomegalovirus exposure and HLA in healthy donors. Study in general: Most donors, 70% to 85% of over 350 genotyped, fell in the Caucasian-associated ancestry cluster.

The CDR3 runs 18 residues. The V and J ends lost 4 bases and 1 base, in that order; junction bases with no gene match: 11. Germline V gives CDR1 SGHDT, CDR2 YYEEEE. The PCR employed 60 Vbeta primers together with 13 Jbeta primers. TCRdb keeps only in-frame clones here, not all; method: immunoSEQ multiplex PCR. Of some 180,000 clones listed, approximately 76% were seen once; the top ten hold approximately 5.4%. This receptor was obtained from a woman under 30 in good health and CMV-seropositive. The chain combines TRBV5-6 with TRBJ2-3, with TRBD1 matching over 11 bases. Material: PBMCs. The CDR3 protein is CASSGQGAAYRRTDTQYF. CDR3 bases: TGTGCCAGCAGCGGACAGGGGGCAGCTTACCGGCGCACAGATACGCAGTATTTT.